This T cell receptor beta chain was retrieved from a study of control samples from healthy donors and cancer patients. From germline, CDR1 is SGHAT and CDR2 FQNNGV. This CDR3 is 14 amino acids long. The V and J ends lost 5 bases and 0 bases respectively, with 11 bases between them. Produced via immunoSEQ multiplex PCR; TCRdb's table is partial and in-frame only. The sample lists 45,000 to 65,000 clones; 88% were seen once. The sequenced sample consisted of PBMCs. V usage is TRBV11-2 and J usage is TRBJ2-7; D is perhaps TRBD1 (6 bases). This TCR derives from a man aged 45-60 years with head and neck cancer. DNA for the CDR3: TGTGCCAGCAGCCCCCGACAGGTCTCCTACGAGCAGTACTTC. This translates into CASSPRQVSYEQYF. Drawing the rest from reference TRBV11-2 and TRBJ2-7, the complete variable domain is EAGVAQSPRYKIIEKRQSVAFWCNPISGHATLYWYQQILGQGPKLLIQFQNNGVVDDSQLPKDRFSAERLKGVDSTLKIQPAKLEDSAVYLCASSPRQVSYEQYFGPGTRLTVT.